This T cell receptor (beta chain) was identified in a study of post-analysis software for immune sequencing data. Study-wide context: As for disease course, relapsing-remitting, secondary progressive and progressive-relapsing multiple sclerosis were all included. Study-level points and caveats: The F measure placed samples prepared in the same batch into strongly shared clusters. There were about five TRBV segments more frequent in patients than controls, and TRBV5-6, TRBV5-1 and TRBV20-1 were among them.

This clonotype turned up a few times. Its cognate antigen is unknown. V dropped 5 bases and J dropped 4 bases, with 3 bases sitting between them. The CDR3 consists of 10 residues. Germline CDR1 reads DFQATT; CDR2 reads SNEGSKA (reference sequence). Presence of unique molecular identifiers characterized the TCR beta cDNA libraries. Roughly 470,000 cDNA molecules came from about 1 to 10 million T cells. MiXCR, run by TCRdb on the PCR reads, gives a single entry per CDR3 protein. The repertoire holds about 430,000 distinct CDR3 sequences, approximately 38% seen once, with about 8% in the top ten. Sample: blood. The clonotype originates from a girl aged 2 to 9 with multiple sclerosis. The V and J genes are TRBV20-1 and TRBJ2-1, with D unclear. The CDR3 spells CSAYYNEQFF. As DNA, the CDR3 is TGCAGTGCTTATTACAATGAGCAGTTCTTC.